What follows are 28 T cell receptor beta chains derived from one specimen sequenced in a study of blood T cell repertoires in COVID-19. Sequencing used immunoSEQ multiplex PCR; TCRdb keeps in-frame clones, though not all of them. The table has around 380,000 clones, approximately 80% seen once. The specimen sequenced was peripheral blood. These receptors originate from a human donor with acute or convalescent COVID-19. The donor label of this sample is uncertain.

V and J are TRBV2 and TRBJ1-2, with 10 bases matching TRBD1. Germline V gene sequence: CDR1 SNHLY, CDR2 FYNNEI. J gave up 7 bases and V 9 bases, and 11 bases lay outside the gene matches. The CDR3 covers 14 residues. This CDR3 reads CARENRQGAAGYTF. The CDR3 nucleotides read TGTGCCAGGGAGAACCGACAGGGGGCAGCTGGCTACACCTTC.

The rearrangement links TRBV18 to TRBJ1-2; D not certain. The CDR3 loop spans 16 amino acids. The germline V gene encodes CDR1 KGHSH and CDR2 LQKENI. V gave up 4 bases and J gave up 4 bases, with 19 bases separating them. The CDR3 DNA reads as TGTGCCAGCTCACTGTCGACTGAAATAAGGAGCTATGGCTACACCTTC. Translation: CASSLSTEIRSYGYTF.

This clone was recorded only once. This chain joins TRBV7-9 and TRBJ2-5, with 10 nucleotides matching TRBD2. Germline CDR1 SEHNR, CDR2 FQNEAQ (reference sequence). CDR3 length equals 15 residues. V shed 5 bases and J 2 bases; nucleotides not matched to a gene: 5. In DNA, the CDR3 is TGTGCCAGCAGCCATAGCGGGGGGAATCAAGAGACCCAGTACTTC. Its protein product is CASSHSGGNQETQYF.

CDR3 nucleotides: TGTGCCAGTAGCAGACAGGGGGCGGGAAACACTGAAGCTTTCTTT. The encoded protein is CASSRQGAGNTEAFF. V usage is TRBV19 and J usage is TRBJ1-1; 10 bases map to TRBD1. The CDR3 sequence is 15 residues long. Per the germline V gene, CDR1 is LNHDA and CDR2 is SQIVND (reference sequence). Trimming took 6 bases from V and 2 from J; bases not matched to a gene: 6. Variable domain in full (rest from reference TRBV19 and TRBJ1-1): DGGITQSPKYLFRKEGQNVTLSCEQNLNHDAMYWYRQDPGQGLRLIYYSQIVNDFQKGDIAEGYSVSREKKESFPLTVTSAQKNPTAFYLCASSRQGAGNTEAFFGQGTRLTVV.

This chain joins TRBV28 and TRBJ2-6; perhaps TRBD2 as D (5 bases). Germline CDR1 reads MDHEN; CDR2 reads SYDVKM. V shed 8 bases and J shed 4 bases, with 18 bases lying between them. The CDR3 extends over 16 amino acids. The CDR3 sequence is CASGTFGVSGANVLTF. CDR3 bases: TGTGCCAGCGGTACCTTCGGGGTCAGCGGGGCCAACGTCCTGACTTTC.

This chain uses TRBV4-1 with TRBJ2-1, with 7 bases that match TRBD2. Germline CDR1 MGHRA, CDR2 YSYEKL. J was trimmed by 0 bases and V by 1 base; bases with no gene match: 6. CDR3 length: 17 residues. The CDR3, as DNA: TGCGCCAGCAGCCAAGCCGCTAGCGGCCGCTCCTACAATGAGCAGTTCTTC. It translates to CASSQAASGRSYNEQFF.

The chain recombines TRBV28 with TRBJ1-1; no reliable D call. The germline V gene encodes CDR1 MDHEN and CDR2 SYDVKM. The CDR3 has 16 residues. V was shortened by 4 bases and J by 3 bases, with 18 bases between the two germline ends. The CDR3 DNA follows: TGTGCCAGCAGTTCCCCCTTTGAGGGCGCGGACACTGAAGCTTTCTTT. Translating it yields CASSSPFEGADTEAFF. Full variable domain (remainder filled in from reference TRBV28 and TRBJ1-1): DVKVTQSSRYLVKRTGEKVFLECVQDMDHENMFWYRQDPGLGLRLIYFSYDVKMKEKGDIPEGYSVSREKKERFSLILESASTNQTSMYLCASSSPFEGADTEAFFGQGTRLTVV.

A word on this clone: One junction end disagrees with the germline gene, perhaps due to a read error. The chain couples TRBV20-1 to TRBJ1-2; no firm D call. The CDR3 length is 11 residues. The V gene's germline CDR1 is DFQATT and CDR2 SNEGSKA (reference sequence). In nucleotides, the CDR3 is TGCAGTGCTGACTCTAAGTATGGCTACACCTTC. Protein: CSADSKYGYTF.

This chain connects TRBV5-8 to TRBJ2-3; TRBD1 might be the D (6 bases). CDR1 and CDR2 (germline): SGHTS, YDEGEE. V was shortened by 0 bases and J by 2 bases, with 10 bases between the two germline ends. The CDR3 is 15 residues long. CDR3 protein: CASSLGTVTTDTQYF. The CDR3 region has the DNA TGTGCCAGCAGCTTGGGGACAGTTACCACAGATACGCAGTATTTT.

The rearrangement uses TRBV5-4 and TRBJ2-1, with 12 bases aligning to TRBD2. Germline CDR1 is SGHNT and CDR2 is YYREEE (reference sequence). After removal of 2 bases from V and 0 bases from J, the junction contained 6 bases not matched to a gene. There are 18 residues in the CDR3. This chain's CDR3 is CASSLTGLAGSSYNEQFF. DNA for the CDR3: TGTGCCAGCAGCTTAACTGGACTAGCGGGAAGCTCCTACAATGAGCAGTTCTTC. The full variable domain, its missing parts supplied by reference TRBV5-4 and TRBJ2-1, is ETGVTQSPTHLIKTRGQQVTLRCSSQSGHNTVSWYQQALGQGPQFIFQYYREEENGRGNFPPRFSGLQFPNYSSELNVNALELDDSALYLCASSLTGLAGSSYNEQFFGPGTRLTVL.

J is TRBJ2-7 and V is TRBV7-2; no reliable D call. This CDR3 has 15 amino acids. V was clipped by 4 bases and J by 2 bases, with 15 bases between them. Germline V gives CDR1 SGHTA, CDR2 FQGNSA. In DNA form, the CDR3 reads TGTGCCAGCAGCTCCAGCAGCGTAGTAACCTACGAGCAGTACTTC. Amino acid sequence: CASSSSSVVTYEQYF. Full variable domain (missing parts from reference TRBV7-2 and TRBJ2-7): GAGVSQSPSNKVTEKGKDVELRCDPISGHTALYWYRQSLGQGLEFLIYFQGNSAPDKSGLPSDRFSAERTGGSVSTLTIQRTQQEDSAVYLCASSSSSVVTYEQYFGPGTRLTVT.

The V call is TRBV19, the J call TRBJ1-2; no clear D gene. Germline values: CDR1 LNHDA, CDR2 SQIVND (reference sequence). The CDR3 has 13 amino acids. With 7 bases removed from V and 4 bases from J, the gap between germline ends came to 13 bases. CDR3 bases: TGTGCCAGTAAACCGGGGATGGGCTATGGCTACACCTTC. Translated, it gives CASKPGMGYGYTF. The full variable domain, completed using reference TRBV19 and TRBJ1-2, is DGGITQSPKYLFRKEGQNVTLSCEQNLNHDAMYWYRQDPGQGLRLIYYSQIVNDFQKGDIAEGYSVSREKKESFPLTVTSAQKNPTAFYLCASKPGMGYGYTFGSGTRLTVV.

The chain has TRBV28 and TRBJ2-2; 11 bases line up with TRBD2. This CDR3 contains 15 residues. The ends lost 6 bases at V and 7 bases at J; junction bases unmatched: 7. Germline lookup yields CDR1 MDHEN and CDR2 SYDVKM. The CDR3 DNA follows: TGTGCCAGCAGGCCGGGACTAGCGGAGGGCGGGGAGCTGTTTTTT. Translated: CASRPGLAEGGELFF.

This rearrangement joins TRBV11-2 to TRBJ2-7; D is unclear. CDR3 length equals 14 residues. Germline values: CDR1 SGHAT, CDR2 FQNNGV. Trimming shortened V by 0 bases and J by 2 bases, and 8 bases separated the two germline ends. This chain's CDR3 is CASSLDRSAYEQYF. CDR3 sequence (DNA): TGTGCCAGCAGCTTAGATCGTTCCGCCTACGAGCAGTACTTC.

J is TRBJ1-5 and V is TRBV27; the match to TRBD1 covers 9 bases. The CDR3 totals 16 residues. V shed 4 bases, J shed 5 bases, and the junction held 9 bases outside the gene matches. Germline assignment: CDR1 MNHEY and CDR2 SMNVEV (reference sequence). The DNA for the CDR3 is TGTGCCAGCAGTTCATTGAGACAGGGGGTCCATCAGCCCCAGCATTTT. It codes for CASSSLRQGVHQPQHF.

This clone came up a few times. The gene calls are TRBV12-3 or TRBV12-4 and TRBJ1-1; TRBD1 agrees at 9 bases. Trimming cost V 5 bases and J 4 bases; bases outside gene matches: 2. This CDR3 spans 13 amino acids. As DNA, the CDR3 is TGTGCCAGCAGTGAACAGGGGGCCACTGAAGCTTTCTTT. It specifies CASSEQGATEAFF.

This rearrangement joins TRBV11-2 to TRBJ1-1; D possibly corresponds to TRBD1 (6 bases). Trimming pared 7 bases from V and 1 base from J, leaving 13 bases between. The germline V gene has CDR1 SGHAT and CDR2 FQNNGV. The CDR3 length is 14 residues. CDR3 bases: TGTGCCAGCACCAGGGGTCGCTGGAACACTGAAGCTTTCTTT. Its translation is CASTRGRWNTEAFF.

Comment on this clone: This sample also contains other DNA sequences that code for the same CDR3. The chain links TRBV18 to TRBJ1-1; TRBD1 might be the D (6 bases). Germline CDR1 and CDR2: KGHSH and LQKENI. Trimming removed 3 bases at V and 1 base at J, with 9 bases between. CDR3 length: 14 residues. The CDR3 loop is CASSPGQQNTEAFF. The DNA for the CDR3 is TGTGCCAGCTCACCCGGACAGCAGAACACTGAAGCTTTCTTT. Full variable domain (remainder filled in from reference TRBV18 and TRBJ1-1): NAGVMQNPRHLVRRRGQEARLRCSPMKGHSHVYWYRQLPEEGLKFMVYLQKENIIDESGMPKERFSAEFPKEGPSILRIQQVVRGDSAAYFCASSPGQQNTEAFFGQGTRLTVV.

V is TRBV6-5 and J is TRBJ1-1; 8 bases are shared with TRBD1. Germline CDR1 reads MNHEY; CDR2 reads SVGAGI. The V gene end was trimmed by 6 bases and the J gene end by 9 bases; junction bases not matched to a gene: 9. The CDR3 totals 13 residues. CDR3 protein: CASSKGQVNKAFF. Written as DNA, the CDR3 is TGTGCCAGCAGCAAGGGACAGGTAAACAAAGCTTTCTTT.

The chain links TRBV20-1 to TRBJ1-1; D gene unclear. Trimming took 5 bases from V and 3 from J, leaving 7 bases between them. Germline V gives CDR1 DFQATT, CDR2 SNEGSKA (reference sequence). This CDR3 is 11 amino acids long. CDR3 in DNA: TGCAGTGCTTCCCGGGACACTGAAGCTTTCTTT. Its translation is CSASRDTEAFF.

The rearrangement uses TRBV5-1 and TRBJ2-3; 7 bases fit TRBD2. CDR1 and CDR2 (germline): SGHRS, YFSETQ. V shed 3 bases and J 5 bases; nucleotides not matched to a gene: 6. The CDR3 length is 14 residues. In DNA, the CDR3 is TGCGCCAGCAGCTCAAGACTAGCAATAGATACGCAGTATTTT. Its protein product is CASSSRLAIDTQYF. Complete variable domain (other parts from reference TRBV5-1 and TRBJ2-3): KAGVTQTPRYLIKTRGQQVTLSCSPISGHRSVSWYQQTPGQGLQFLFEYFSETQRNKGNFPGRFSGRQFSNSRSEMNVSTLELGDSALYLCASSSRLAIDTQYFGPGTRLTVL.

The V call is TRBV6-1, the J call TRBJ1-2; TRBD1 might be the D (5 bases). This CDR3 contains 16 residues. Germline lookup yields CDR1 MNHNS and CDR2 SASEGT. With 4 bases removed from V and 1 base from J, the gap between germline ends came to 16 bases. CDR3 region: CASSGGTPGRNYGYTF. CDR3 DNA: TGTGCCAGCAGTGGAGGGACTCCAGGACGTAACTATGGCTACACCTTC.

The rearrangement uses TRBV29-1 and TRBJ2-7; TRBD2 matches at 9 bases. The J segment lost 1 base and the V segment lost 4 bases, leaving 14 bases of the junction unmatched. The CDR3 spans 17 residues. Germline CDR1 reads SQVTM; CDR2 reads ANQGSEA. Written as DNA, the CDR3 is TGCAGCGTTGGGGGGATAGCGGGAGTGGGTGAATCCTACGAGCAGTACTTC. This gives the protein CSVGGIAGVGESYEQYF.

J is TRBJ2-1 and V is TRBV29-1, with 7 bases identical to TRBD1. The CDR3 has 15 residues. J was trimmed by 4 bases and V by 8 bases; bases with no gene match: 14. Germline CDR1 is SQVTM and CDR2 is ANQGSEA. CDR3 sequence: CSTRPPGQQYNEQFF. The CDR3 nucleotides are TGCAGCACGAGACCCCCGGGACAGCAATACAATGAGCAGTTCTTC.

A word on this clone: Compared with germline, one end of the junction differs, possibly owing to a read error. The CDR3 nucleotides read TGTGCCAGCAGAGAAGCTAGCGGGAGCCCCGGGGAGCTGTTTTTT. This encodes CASREASGSPGELFF. This chain uses TRBV6-1 with TRBJ2-2; the match to TRBD2 covers 10 bases. The CDR3 length is 15 residues. The V gene's germline CDR1 is MNHNS and CDR2 SASEGT.

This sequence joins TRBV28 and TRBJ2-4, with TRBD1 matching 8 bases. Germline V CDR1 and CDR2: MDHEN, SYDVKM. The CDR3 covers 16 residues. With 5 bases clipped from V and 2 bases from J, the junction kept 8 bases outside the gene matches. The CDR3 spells CASSPGQGSPKNIQYF. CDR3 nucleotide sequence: TGTGCCAGCAGTCCTGGACAGGGTTCTCCCAAAAACATTCAGTACTTC.

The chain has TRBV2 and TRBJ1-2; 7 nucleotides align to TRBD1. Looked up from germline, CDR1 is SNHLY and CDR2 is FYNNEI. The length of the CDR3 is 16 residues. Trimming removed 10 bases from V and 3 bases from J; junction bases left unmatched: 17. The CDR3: CAIAPRPRQGHYGYTF. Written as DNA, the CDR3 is TGTGCCATCGCCCCCAGGCCGCGACAGGGTCACTATGGCTACACCTTC.

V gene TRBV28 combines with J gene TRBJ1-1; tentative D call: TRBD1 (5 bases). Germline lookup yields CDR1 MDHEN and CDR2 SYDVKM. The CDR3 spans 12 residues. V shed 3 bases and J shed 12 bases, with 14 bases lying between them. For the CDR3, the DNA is TGTGCCAGCAGTTTGAGTTCACAGGCAACTTTCTTT. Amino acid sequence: CASSLSSQATFF. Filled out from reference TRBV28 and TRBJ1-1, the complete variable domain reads DVKVTQSSRYLVKRTGEKVFLECVQDMDHENMFWYRQDPGLGLRLIYFSYDVKMKEKGDIPEGYSVSREKKERFSLILESASTNQTSMYLCASSLSSQATFFGQGTRLTVV.